One and the same sample provided the 4 T cell receptor beta chains below, sequenced in a study of graft-versus-host responses after intestinal transplantation. These receptors are not linked to any known antigen. Measured with immunoSEQ multiplex PCR; TCRdb has only the in-frame clones, and not every one. The table lists about 61,000 clones, around 93% of them singletons. Sequenced material: unstimulated CD4+ T cells sorted from spleen or lymph node cells, taken before transplant. These receptors came from a human donor who was the organ donor for an intestinal transplant.

The V gene is TRBV4-2, the J gene TRBJ2-1; perhaps TRBD2 as D (5 bases). V lost 4 bases and J 8 bases, leaving 12 bases between the germline ends. CDR1 LGHNA and CDR2 YNFKEQ come from the germline V gene. This CDR3 is 13 amino acids long. CDR3 DNA: TGTGCCAGCAGCCCTCCGAGTAGCGATGAGCAGTTCTTC. Amino acid sequence: CASSPPSSDEQFF.

The gene calls are TRBV4-2 and TRBJ2-4; TRBD2 matches 7 bases. CDR3 size: 14 residues. V shed 1 base, J shed 9 bases, and the junction held 6 bases outside the gene matches. Germline-derived CDR1 and CDR2 are LGHNA and YNFKEQ. The DNA for the CDR3 is TGTGCCAGCAGCCAAGTTGGGGGGGTGGTCATTCAGTACTTC. Translation gives CASSQVGGVVIQYF.

In its sample, this clone was seen once. This chain connects TRBV5-4 to TRBJ1-2; 12 bases match TRBD1. J lost 6 bases, V lost 4 bases, and 13 bases had no gene match. The V gene's germline CDR1 is SGHNT and CDR2 YYREEE (reference sequence). This CDR3 contains 17 residues. This CDR3 is CASSPGTGGARGNGYTF. The CDR3 DNA reads as TGTGCCAGCAGCCCCGGGACAGGGGGCGCTAGGGGAAATGGCTACACCTTC.

The chain links TRBV6-1 to TRBJ1-2; no reliable D call. Per germline, CDR1 MNHNS and CDR2 SASEGT. This CDR3 is 15 amino acids long. Trimming took 1 base from V and 4 from J, leaving 13 bases between them. In DNA form, the CDR3 reads TGTGCCAGCAGTGAAGAAGTCCTACGAACCTATGGCTACACCTTC. This sequence encodes CASSEEVLRTYGYTF.